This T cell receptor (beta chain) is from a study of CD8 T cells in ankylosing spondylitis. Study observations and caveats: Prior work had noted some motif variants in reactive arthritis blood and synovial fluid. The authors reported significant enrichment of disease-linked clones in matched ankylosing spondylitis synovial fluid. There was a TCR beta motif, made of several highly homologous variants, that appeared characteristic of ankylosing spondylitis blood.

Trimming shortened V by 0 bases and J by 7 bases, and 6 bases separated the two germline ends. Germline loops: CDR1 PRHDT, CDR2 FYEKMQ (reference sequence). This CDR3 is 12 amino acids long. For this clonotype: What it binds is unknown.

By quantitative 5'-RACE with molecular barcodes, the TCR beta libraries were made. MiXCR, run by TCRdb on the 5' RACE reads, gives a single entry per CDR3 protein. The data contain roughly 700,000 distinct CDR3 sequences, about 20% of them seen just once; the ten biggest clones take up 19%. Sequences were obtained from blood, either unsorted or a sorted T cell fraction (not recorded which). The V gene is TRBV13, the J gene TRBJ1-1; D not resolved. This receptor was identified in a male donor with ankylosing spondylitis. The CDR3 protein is CASSLGDVEAFF. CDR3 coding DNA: TGTGCCAGCAGCTTAGGGGACGTTGAAGCTTTCTTT.